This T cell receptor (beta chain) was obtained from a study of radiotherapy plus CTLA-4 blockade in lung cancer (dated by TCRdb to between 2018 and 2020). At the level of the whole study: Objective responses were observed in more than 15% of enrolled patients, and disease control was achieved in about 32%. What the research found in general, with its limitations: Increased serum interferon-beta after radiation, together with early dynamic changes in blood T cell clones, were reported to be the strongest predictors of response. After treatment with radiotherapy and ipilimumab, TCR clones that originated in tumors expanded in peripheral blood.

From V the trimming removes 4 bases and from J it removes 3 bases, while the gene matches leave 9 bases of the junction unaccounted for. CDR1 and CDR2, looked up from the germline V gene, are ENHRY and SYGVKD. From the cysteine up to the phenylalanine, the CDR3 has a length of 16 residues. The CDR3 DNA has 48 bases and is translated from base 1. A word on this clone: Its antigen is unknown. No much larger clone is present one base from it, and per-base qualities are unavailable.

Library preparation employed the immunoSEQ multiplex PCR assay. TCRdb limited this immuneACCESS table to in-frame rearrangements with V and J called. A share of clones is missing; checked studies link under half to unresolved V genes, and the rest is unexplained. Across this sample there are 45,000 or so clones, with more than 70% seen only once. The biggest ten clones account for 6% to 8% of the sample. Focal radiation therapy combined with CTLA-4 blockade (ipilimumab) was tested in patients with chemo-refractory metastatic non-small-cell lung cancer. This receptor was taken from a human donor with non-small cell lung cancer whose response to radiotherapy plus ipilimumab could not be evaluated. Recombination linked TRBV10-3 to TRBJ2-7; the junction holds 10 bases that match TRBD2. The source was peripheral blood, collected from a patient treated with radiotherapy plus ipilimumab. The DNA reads TGTGCCATCAGTGGCCCCGCTAGCGGGAGTGGCTACGAGCAGTACTTC. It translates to CAISGPASGSGYEQYF.